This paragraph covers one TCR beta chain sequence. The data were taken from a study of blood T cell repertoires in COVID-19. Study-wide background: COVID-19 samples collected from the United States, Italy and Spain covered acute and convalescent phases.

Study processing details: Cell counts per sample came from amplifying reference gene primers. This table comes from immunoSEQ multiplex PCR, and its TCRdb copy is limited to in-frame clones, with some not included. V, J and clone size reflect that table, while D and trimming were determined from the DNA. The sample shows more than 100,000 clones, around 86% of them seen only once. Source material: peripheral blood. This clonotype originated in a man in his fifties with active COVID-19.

CDR3 sequence reads: CAWTFVGLQETQYF. CDR3 in DNA: TGTGCCTGGACTTTTGTAGGACTTCAAGAGACCCAGTACTTC. The chain recombines TRBV30 with TRBJ2-5; D possibly corresponds to TRBD2 (5 bases). CDR3 size: 14 residues. Germline V gene sequence: CDR1 GTSNPN, CDR2 SVGIG (reference sequence). V was shortened by 4 bases and J by 2 bases, with 14 bases between the two germline ends.